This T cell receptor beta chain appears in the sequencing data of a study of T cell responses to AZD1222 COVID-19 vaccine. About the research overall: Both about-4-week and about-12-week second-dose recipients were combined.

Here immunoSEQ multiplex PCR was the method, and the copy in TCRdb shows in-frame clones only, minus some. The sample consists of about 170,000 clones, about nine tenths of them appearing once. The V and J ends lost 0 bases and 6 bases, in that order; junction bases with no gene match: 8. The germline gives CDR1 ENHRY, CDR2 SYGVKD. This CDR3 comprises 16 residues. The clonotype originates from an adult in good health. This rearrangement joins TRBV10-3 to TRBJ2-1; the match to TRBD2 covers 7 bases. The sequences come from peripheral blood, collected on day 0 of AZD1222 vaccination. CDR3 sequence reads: CAISESARRGSNEQFF. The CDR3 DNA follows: TGTGCCATCAGTGAGTCGGCCAGGCGGGGGAGCAATGAGCAGTTCTTC.